This is a list of T cell receptor beta chains from one sample in a study of blood T cell repertoires in COVID-19. The data were produced by immunoSEQ multiplex PCR, yet TCRdb's version contains in-frame clones alone and is incomplete. The sample records about 130,000 clones, about 75% being singletons. The sample comprised peripheral blood. The receptor source for this set is a man older than 75 with acute or convalescent COVID-19. Each CDR3 is given with its conserved first and last residue.

length | V | CDR3
15 | TRBV28 | CASSLPGKNTGELFF
16 | TRBV5-1 | CASSLVRGGRTDTQYF
16 | TRBV5-4 | CASSGTGDRRRTEAFF
16 | TRBV28 | CASSLSSGGFFYEQYF
16 | TRBV10-3 | CAISSLIDRADDGYTF
16 | TRBV19 | CASSRYRLLKGQPQHF
14 | TRBV18 | CASSGTGGTDTQYF
15 | TRBV7-9 | CASSLYLDREDGYTF
15 | TRBV7-2 | CASSPGGGTYNEQFF
12 | TRBV19 | CASTHPGGGYTF
17 | TRBV5-8 | CASSFLLTSGGADEQFF
13 | TRBV7-9 | CASSSMGGYEQYF
18 | TRBV7-8 | CASSFGTGIVGGNQPQHF
14 | TRBV2 | CASSVRQARSPLHF
16 | TRBV27 | CASSPNRASMNTEAFF
15 | TRBV10-3 | CAISPRTGIGETQYF
16 | TRBV11-2 | CASSLGQGLNTGELFF
13 | TRBV6-5 | CASRLYRASSDTF
16 | TRBV6-5 | CASSSPGQKTGQPQHF
19 | TRBV4-1 | CASSLRGTLAGSFQETQYF
18 | TRBV27 | CASSFLSRHGSSYNEQFF
16 | TRBV11-2 | CASSLIYGGYTDTQYF
12 | TRBV6-5 | CATEGNTGELFF
15 | TRBV28 | CASSFRSTGYVEAFF
13 | TRBV30 | CAWRTGPVGGYTF
19 | TRBV5-4 | CASSLAASGVYALEDEQFF
14 | TRBV6-6 | CASSYGAGGYEQYF
15 | TRBV5-6 | CASSFSDRANTEAFF
13 | TRBV12-5 | CASGQTLGGGQYF
16 | TRBV6-1 | CASSEAGGGRNSPLHF
12 | TRBV5-1 | CASRQGNYGYTF
17 | TRBV3-1/TRBV3-2 | CASSQSVSDSYNSPLHF
11 | TRBV29-1 | CSVRANYGYTF
16 | TRBV5-1 | CASSSTTRTFPGELFF
13 | TRBV6-6 | CASGGGSYNEQFF
15 | TRBV3-1/TRBV3-2 | CASSQPLSGANVLTF
14 | TRBV9 | CASSVDGSNQPQHF
14 | TRBV5-1 | CASSLDRVSNGYTF
15 | TRBV5-4 | CASSGQGPAPGELFF
14 | TRBV6-6 | CASSYEGQRSPLHF
13 | TRBV2 | CASSPGLNYGYTF
14 | TRBV7-9 | CASSLASGLYGYTF
14 | TRBV3-1/TRBV3-2 | CASSPQGGISPLHF
22 | TRBV24-1 | CATSGTPGTSLVCLMIGNEQFF
13 | TRBV20-1 | CSAIETVNSPLHF
17 | TRBV19 | CASSIDRQIISGNTIYF
17 | TRBV5-8 | CASTWWGRGRRVDGYTF
15 | TRBV9 | CASSVAGGANYGYTF
16 | TRBV2 | CASSEGAIYNSYEQYF
14 | TRBV11-1 | CASSSTQGSYEQYF
15 | TRBV19 | CASSVTGGLGNEQFF
14 | TRBV7-9 | CASSAPGTGYGYTF
13 | TRBV10-3 | CAIRLTGADTQYF
17 | TRBV5-1 | CASSFSTGQGPGNEQFF
15 | TRBV27 | CASSLRTGGINIQYF
16 | TRBV5-8 | CASSPGGLPRTDTQYF